This T cell receptor (beta chain) was recovered during a study of cytomegalovirus exposure and HLA in healthy donors. Points from the study as a whole: The listing of 160 or so TCR beta chains classed them as cytomegalovirus-associated. A missense variant in DCLRE1C was later tied to TCR beta V- and J-gene trimming. Specificity of a few CMV-associated chains for CMV antigens was verified in vitro. Within the data, a cluster of highly shared sequence variants was likely a sequencing artifact.

CDR1 and CDR2 from the germline V gene are SGHRS and YFSETQ. The CDR3 is 15 amino acids. With V trimmed by 4 bases and J by 9 bases, 7 bases remained unmatched. The PCR ran on 60 Vbeta and 13 Jbeta primers. TCRdb keeps only in-frame clones here, not all; method: immunoSEQ multiplex PCR. Of more than 90,000 clones listed, less than 70% are singletons. In this sample, this clone turned up a few times. Its antigen is currently unknown. The origin of this receptor is a man in his fifties or sixties in good health and CMV-seronegative. V gene TRBV5-1 combines with J gene TRBJ2-1; TRBD2 matches at 13 bases. Sequencing was carried out using PBMCs. The CDR3 is CASSLGLAGDIEQFF. In DNA, the CDR3 is TGCGCCAGCAGCCTAGGACTAGCGGGGGATATTGAGCAGTTCTTC.